A selection of T cell receptor beta chains follows, all from one sample in a study of blood T cells in healthy people across ages. TCRdb redid the calling of the 5' RACE reads with MiXCR, one entry per CDR3 protein. The table includes 1.5 million to 2 million distinct CDR3 sequences, about 39% detected once. What was sequenced was blood. Every receptor here comes from a human donor in good health. Both conserved end residues are part of each CDR3. The D gene is left open where the match is weak. Expanded clones get a size class; other rows say once, few or many, or leave the size out.

J,size,length,D,V,DNA,CDR3
TRBJ2-5,few,14,TRBD2,TRBV7-2,TGTGCCAGCAGCCCCCGACTAGCTTCAGGGACCCAGTACTTC,CASSPRLASGTQYF
TRBJ2-4,.,14,TRBD2,TRBV28,TGTGCCAGCAGCCTTCTAGCGGGGTTAGACATTCAGTACTTC,CASSLLAGLDIQYF
TRBJ1-2,.,11,.,TRBV12-3/TRBV12-4,TGTGCCAGCAGTTGGATCTATGGCTACACCTTC,CASSWIYGYTF
TRBJ2-1,.,16,TRBD2,TRBV6-6,TGTGCTAGCAGTACGCCGACTAGCGGGGAGGTTAATGAGCAGTTCTTC,CASSTPTSGEVNEQFF
TRBJ2-3,.,19,.,TRBV9,TGTGCCAGCAGCATAAGCCGGGACCACCCCCAGGGGAGCACAGATACGCAGTATTTT,CASSISRDHPQGSTDTQYF
TRBJ2-1,.,15,.,TRBV5-6,TGTGCCAGCAGCTTTAGAGCTCTAGCAGGCAATGAGCAGTTCTTC,CASSFRALAGNEQFF
TRBJ2-7,.,14,.,TRBV27,TGTGCCAGCAGTCTGACCGAAGTCTCCTACGAGCAGTACTTC,CASSLTEVSYEQYF
TRBJ2-7,few,10,.,TRBV29-1,TGCAGCGCTTTGAACTACGAGCAGTACTTC,CSALNYEQYF
TRBJ2-1,.,13,.,TRBV10-3,TGTGCCATCAGTGGTGGGTCTCTTCTAGAGCAGTTCTTC,CAISGGSLLEQFF
TRBJ1-1,.,15,.,TRBV7-6,TGTGCCAGCAGCTTAGCGGAGGGAGTTAACACTGAAGCTTTCTTT,CASSLAEGVNTEAFF
TRBJ1-5,.,14,.,TRBV6-1,TGTGCCAGCAGTGAACAGGGTGTTTATCAGCCCCAGCATTTT,CASSEQGVYQPQHF
TRBJ2-1,.,16,TRBD1,TRBV18,TGTGCCAGCTCACCACCGATCAGGGGGCCAACGAATGAGCAGTTCTTC,CASSPPIRGPTNEQFF
TRBJ1-5,few,11,.,TRBV12-3/TRBV12-4,TGTGCCAGGCCGACGCTCGGTCCCCAGCATTTT,CARPTLGPQHF
TRBJ2-3,few,14,.,TRBV4-1,TGCGCCAGCAGCCCGGGCTGGACCACAGATACGCAGTATTTT,CASSPGWTTDTQYF
TRBJ2-3,.,18,TRBD2,TRBV29-1,TGCAGCGTTGAACCTTTTGGTCTAGCGGGGCTCAGCACAGATATGCAGTATTTT,CSVEPFGLAGLSTDMQYF
TRBJ2-5,.,13,.,TRBV5-4,TGTGTCAGCAGCTCGTACACAAAGGAGACCCAGTACTTC,CVSSSYTKETQYF
TRBJ1-2,.,11,.,TRBV6-6,TGTGCCAGCAGCGGGCAGGGGCCCTACACCTTC,CASSGQGPYTF
TRBJ1-2,.,14,.,TRBV13,TGTGCCAGCAGCGAACAATCCGGGCCCTTGGGCTACACCTTC,CASSEQSGPLGYTF
TRBJ1-5,.,15,.,TRBV4-1,TGCGCCAGCAGGACGGTTACCGGGTTCGGTCAGCCCCAGCATTTT,CASRTVTGFGQPQHF
TRBJ2-7,.,13,TRBD1,TRBV7-8,TGTGCCAGCATAGGGACAGGGGGCTTCGAGCAGTACTTC,CASIGTGGFEQYF
TRBJ2-7,.,15,.,TRBV7-2,TGTGCCAGCAGCTTTGCAAGCGGGCCCACCTACGAGCAGTACTTC,CASSFASGPTYEQYF
TRBJ2-3,.,15,TRBD2,TRBV6-2/TRBV6-3,TGTGCCAGCAGTTACGTCGGGGGGGCAACAGATACGCAGTATTTT,CASSYVGGATDTQYF
TRBJ2-3,many,14,TRBD2,TRBV6-2/TRBV6-3,TGTGCCAGCAGTGATTGGGACTACACAGATACGCAGTATTTT,CASSDWDYTDTQYF
TRBJ2-1,.,13,.,TRBV27,TGTGCCAGCAGTTTAAGTTCCCACAATGAGCAGTTCTTC,CASSLSSHNEQFF
TRBJ1-2,.,12,.,TRBV15,TGTGCCACCAGCAGAGATCTAGGGGGCTACACCTTC,CATSRDLGGYTF
TRBJ2-1,few,16,TRBD1,TRBV7-9,TGTGCCAGCAGAGAATCCGGGACAGGGGGCGGAAGCGAGCAGTTCTTC,CASRESGTGGGSEQFF
TRBJ1-6,.,12,TRBD1,TRBV5-1,TGCGCCCGCAGCACAGGGGATTCACCCCTCCACTTT,CARSTGDSPLHF
TRBJ2-1,.,14,TRBD2,TRBV20-1,TGCAGTGCTACCCGACTAGCGGACTACAATGAGCAGTTCTTC,CSATRLADYNEQFF